These 11 T cell receptor beta chains were all obtained from the same sample, sequenced in a study of shared clonotypes between healthy human individuals. TCRdb keeps only in-frame clones here, not all; method: immunoSEQ multiplex PCR. Seen here are about 600,000 clones, about 80% observed once, and the top ten hold more than 10%. The specimen sequenced was PBMCs. The receptors shown here come from a woman aged 40 to 55 in good health. Some clones in this sample may be carry-over from other donors' samples.

This chain uses TRBV9 with TRBJ2-2, with a weak D call TRBD1 (6 bases). The CDR3 extends over 15 amino acids. Germline V gene lookup returns CDR1 SGDLS and CDR2 YYNGEE. V was trimmed by 4 bases and J by 2 bases, leaving 12 bases between them. The CDR3 coding sequence is TGTGCCAGCAGCTTGGGACACCAAAACACCGGGGAGCTGTTTTTT. This encodes CASSLGHQNTGELFF.

The V call is TRBV16, the J call TRBJ1-2; weak D call: TRBD1 (5 bases). Germline V gene data show CDR1 as KGHSY and CDR2 as FQNENV. V was cut by 2 bases and J by 0 bases, with 10 bases left in between. There are 15 residues in the CDR3. CDR3 sequence reads: CASSQRDSSNYGYTF. CDR3 bases: TGTGCCAGCAGCCAAAGGGACTCGTCTAACTATGGCTACACCTTC. Supplemented by reference TRBV16 and TRBJ1-2, the full variable domain reads GEEVAQTPKHLVRGEGQKAKLYCAPIKGHSYVFWYQQVLKNEFKFLISFQNENVFDETGMPKERFSAKCLPNSPCSLEIQATKLEDSAVYFCASSQRDSSNYGYTFGSGTRLTVV.

The V gene is TRBV5-1, the J gene TRBJ2-3; maybe TRBD2 (6 bases). CDR1 is SGHRS and CDR2 is YFSETQ in the germline V gene. V lost 3 bases and J 2 bases, leaving 13 bases between the germline ends. The CDR3 is 15 amino acids. The CDR3 nucleotides are TGCGCCAGCAGCTCCTTGGGACTCCACACAGATACGCAGTATTTT. Protein sequence: CASSSLGLHTDTQYF.

The J gene is TRBJ2-7, the V gene TRBV2; D is uncertain. Germline V gene data show CDR1 as SNHLY and CDR2 as FYNNEI. This CDR3 has 11 amino acids. The V end lost 6 bases, the J end lost 3 bases, and 6 bases lay between the germline ends. This CDR3 reads CASRAGYEQYF. DNA for the CDR3: TGTGCCAGCAGGGCAGGCTACGAGCAGTACTTC.

With respect to this clone: This CDR3 is also generated by other DNA sequences in the sample. The chain links TRBV2 to TRBJ2-7; TRBD2 matches at 7 bases. CDR3 length: 12 amino acids. The junction had 0 bases not matched to a gene; V was cut back by 3 bases and J by 4 bases. Germline V gene data show CDR1 as SNHLY and CDR2 as FYNNEI. The CDR3 loop is CASSEGGYEQYF. The CDR3 DNA follows: TGTGCCAGCAGTGAGGGGGGGTACGAGCAGTACTTC.

This clone was recorded only once. Other DNA sequences in this specimen translate into the identical CDR3. The chain carries TRBV18 and TRBJ2-5; 10 positions agree with TRBD1. The CDR3 runs 14 residues. In germline, CDR1 is KGHSH, CDR2 LQKENI. V trimming: 2 bases; J trimming: 3 bases; junction bases outside the gene matches: 0. CDR3 DNA: TGTGCCAGCTCACCAGGGACAGGGGAAGAGACCCAGTACTTC. Its protein is CASSPGTGEETQYF.

There are many counts of this clone. The chain links TRBV5-1 to TRBJ2-1; 9 nucleotides match TRBD2. The trim removed 4 bases at V and 9 bases at J, leaving 8 bases unmatched. CDR1 and CDR2 (germline): SGHRS, YFSETQ. The CDR3 length is 14 residues. CDR3 nucleotide sequence: TGCGCCAGCAGCGTAGCGGGAGACGGGGTTGAGCAGTTCTTC. As protein: CASSVAGDGVEQFF.

This clone was found once. The chain couples TRBV30 to TRBJ1-5; no firm D call. V was shortened by 1 base and J by 0 bases, with 7 bases between the two germline ends. The length of the CDR3 is 14 residues. CDR1 GTSNPN and CDR2 SVGIG come from the germline V gene (reference sequence). The CDR3 is CAWSGSNSNQPQHF. The CDR3 nucleotides read TGTGCCTGGAGTGGGAGCAATAGCAATCAGCCCCAGCATTTT.

This clone was counted only a few times. The chain carries TRBV27 and TRBJ1-4, with TRBD1 as a possible D gene (5 bases). The CDR3 loop spans 15 amino acids. Looked up from germline, CDR1 is MNHEY and CDR2 is SMNVEV (reference sequence). The V gene lost 4 bases and the J gene lost 5 bases, with 14 bases spanning the gap. The CDR3: CASSSYRGGNEKLFF. CDR3 in DNA: TGTGCCAGCAGTTCCTACCGGGGGGGAAATGAAAAACTGTTTTTT.

The chain employs TRBV4-2 and TRBJ1-4; 7 bases fit TRBD1. CDR1 and CDR2 from the germline V gene are LGHNA and YNFKEQ. V dropped 4 bases and J dropped 6; count of bases not matched to a gene: 11. The CDR3 contains 16 residues. The CDR3 reads CASSPRPQGGDEKLFF. CDR3 coding DNA: TGTGCCAGCAGCCCCAGACCGCAGGGGGGAGATGAAAAACTGTTTTTT.

The chain links TRBV5-6 to TRBJ2-7, with 10 bases lining up with TRBD2. Trimming cost V 8 bases and J 9 bases; bases outside gene matches: 5. This CDR3 contains 11 residues. Germline V lookup: CDR1 SGHDT, CDR2 YYEEEE. The CDR3 nucleotides read TGTGCCAGTAGCGGGGGGACCGGGCAGTACTTC. Its translation is CASSGGTGQYF.